This T cell receptor beta chain came from a study of shared clonotypes between healthy human individuals. Study-wide context: The cohort had a couple of women and three men, ages 18 to 49.

TCRdb keeps only in-frame clones here, not all; method: immunoSEQ multiplex PCR. The sample consists of 2 million to 2.5 million clones, more than 90% of them appearing once. Germline CDR1 reads SGHNT; CDR2 reads YYREEE (reference sequence). After removal of 4 bases from V and 6 bases from J, the junction contained 3 bases not matched to a gene. This CDR3 contains 13 residues. The J gene is TRBJ1-2, the V gene TRBV5-4, with 10 bases fitting TRBD1. Sequencing input: naive CD4+ T cells sorted from blood. As to subset: CD45RA+ positively selected. The clonotype originates from a man younger than 35 in good health. As DNA, the CDR3 is TGTGCCAGCAGCCGACAGGGGGCGGATGGCTACACCTTC. Amino acid sequence: CASSRQGADGYTF.